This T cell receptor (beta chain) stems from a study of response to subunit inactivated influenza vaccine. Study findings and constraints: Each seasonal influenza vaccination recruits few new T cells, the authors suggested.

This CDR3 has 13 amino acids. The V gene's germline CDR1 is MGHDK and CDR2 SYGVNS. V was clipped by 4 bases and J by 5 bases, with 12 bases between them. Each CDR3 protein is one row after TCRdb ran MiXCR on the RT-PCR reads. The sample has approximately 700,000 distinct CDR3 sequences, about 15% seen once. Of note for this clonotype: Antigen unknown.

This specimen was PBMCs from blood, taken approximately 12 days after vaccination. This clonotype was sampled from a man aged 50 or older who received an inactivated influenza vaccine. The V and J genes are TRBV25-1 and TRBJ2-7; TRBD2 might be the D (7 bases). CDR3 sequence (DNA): TGTGCCAGCAGTGGGGGGGGGGCCCACGAGCAGTACTTC. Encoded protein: CASSGGGAHEQYF.